This entry concerns a single T cell receptor (beta chain). Germline V gene sequence: CDR1 SNHLY, CDR2 FYNNEI. The CDR3 is 14 residues long. Trimming cost V 7 bases and J 2 bases; bases outside gene matches: 6. This record comes from a study of blood T cell repertoires in COVID-19. At the level of the study: Samples of COVID-19 (acute and convalescent) were obtained from the United States, Italy and Spain. PBMCs, B-cell-depleted T cells, or T cells were the source of the cDNA or gDNA that made up the material.

Repertoires were generated with immunoSEQ multiplex PCR, while TCRdb's copy carries only in-frame clones and drops some. The profile covers approximately 210,000 clones, with about 83% appearing a single time and less than 6.5% taken by the ten largest. Material: peripheral blood. The clonotype comes from a woman aged 70-85 years with active or convalescent COVID-19. V usage is TRBV2 and J usage is TRBJ2-7; 9 bases fit TRBD1. The CDR3, as DNA: TGTGCCAGCAAAGCCGGGACAGGGACCTACGAGCAGTACTTC. This encodes CASKAGTGTYEQYF.